Each of the 27 T cell receptor beta chains below was sequenced from the same sample in a study of blood T cell repertoires in COVID-19. Clones were read by immunoSEQ multiplex PCR, and TCRdb kept only the in-frame ones, dropping some. The table includes roughly 140,000 clones, approximately 87% detected once. The material sequenced was PBMCs or T cells enriched from blood (not recorded which). These TCRs come from a woman aged 25 to 45 with acute COVID-19.

V and J are TRBV30 and TRBJ1-2; possible D gene TRBD1, 5 bases. V dropped 2 bases and J dropped 3 bases, with 10 bases sitting between them. The germline V gene has CDR1 GTSNPN and CDR2 SVGIG (reference sequence). The length of the CDR3 is 13 residues. CDR3 residues: CAWSLDTYYGYTF. In DNA form, the CDR3 reads TGTGCCTGGAGTCTGGACACCTACTATGGCTACACCTTC.

The rearrangement links TRBV12-1 to TRBJ2-1; the table assigns TRBD2, which was not confirmed against the DNA. TRBV12-1 is flagged as a pseudogene. CDR3 size: 15 residues. The CDR3 sequence is CASSAGELYYNEQFF. The CDR3 coding sequence is TGTGCCAGCAGCGCGGGAGAGCTCTATTACAATGAGCAGTTCTTC.

The table lists this clone with a few counts. The J gene is TRBJ2-2, the V gene TRBV7-8; 13 bases line up with TRBD2. The CDR3 totals 16 residues. From germline, CDR1 is SGHVS and CDR2 FQNEAQ. V was clipped by 5 bases and J by 7 bases; unmatched bases: 7. CDR3 coding DNA: TGTGCCAGCAGCCCACTAGCGGGAGGGCCTTACGGGGAGCTGTTTTTT. This codes for CASSPLAGGPYGELFF.

V usage is TRBV9 and J usage is TRBJ2-7; TRBD2 is a possible D gene (5 bases). The germline CDR1 and CDR2 sequences are SGDLS and YYNGEE. The V gene lost 6 bases and the J gene lost 3 bases, with 13 bases spanning the gap. The CDR3 is 13 amino acids. DNA for the CDR3: TGTGCCAGCAATCCCGAGGGCCTCTACGAGCAGTACTTC. This sequence encodes CASNPEGLYEQYF.

V and J are TRBV2 and TRBJ1-2, with a tentative D call TRBD1 (5 bases). The CDR3 contains 13 residues. The V and J ends lost 6 bases and 2 bases respectively, with 10 bases between them. The germline V gene encodes CDR1 SNHLY and CDR2 FYNNEI. The CDR3 coding sequence is TGTGCCAGCAGCCCCCAGGGAAACTATGGCTACACCTTC. Its protein product is CASSPQGNYGYTF.

The chain joins TRBV30 to TRBJ2-3, with D perhaps TRBD2 (5 bases). Looked up from germline, CDR1 is GTSNPN and CDR2 is SVGIG (reference sequence). This CDR3 spans 14 amino acids. With 2 bases removed from V and 4 bases from J, the gap between germline ends came to 13 bases. Here the CDR3 DNA reads TGTGCCTGGAGTCGAGTGGGAGTCGCAGATACGCAGTATTTT. Protein sequence: CAWSRVGVADTQYF. The complete variable domain, with remaining parts taken from reference TRBV30 and TRBJ2-3, reads SQTIHQWPATLVQPVGSPLSLECTVEGTSNPNLYWYRQAAGRGLQLLFYSVGIGQISSEVPQNLSASRPQDRQFILSSKKLLLSDSGFYLCAWSRVGVADTQYFGPGTRLTVL.

The chain links TRBV5-1 to TRBJ2-1; maybe TRBD2 (6 bases). In germline, CDR1 is SGHRS, CDR2 YFSETQ. The V end lost 0 bases, the J end lost 2 bases, and 15 bases lay between the germline ends. This CDR3 comprises 17 residues. The CDR3 DNA reads TGCGCCAGCAGCTTGGGGTCGGGCGGGGCAACCTACAATGAGCAGTTCTTC. Amino acids: CASSLGSGGATYNEQFF.

V usage is TRBV27 and J usage is TRBJ1-2; D possibly corresponds to TRBD1 (5 bases). CDR1 MNHEY and CDR2 SMNVEV come from the germline V gene (reference sequence). The CDR3 loop spans 13 amino acids. Trimming removed 3 bases at V and 7 bases at J, with 12 bases between. DNA of the CDR3: TGTGCCAGCAGTTTCAGGGAGGGAGGTGGCTACACCTTC. It translates to CASSFREGGGYTF.

The chain employs TRBV10-3 and TRBJ2-7; D not certain. CDR3 length equals 14 residues. Germline V gives CDR1 ENHRY, CDR2 SYGVKD. V was clipped by 4 bases and J by 1 base, with 11 bases between them. The CDR3 DNA follows: TGTGCCATCAGTGCGATTTACGAGTCCTACGAGCAGTACTTC. Its protein product is CAISAIYESYEQYF.

The chain has TRBV28 and TRBJ1-1; weak D call: TRBD1 (6 bases). CDR1 MDHEN and CDR2 SYDVKM come from the germline V gene. V was shortened by 5 bases and J by 3 bases, with 13 bases between the two germline ends. The CDR3 has 14 amino acids. CDR3 residues: CASSPLDRDTEAFF. The CDR3 DNA is TGTGCCAGCAGTCCACTGGACAGAGACACTGAAGCTTTCTTT.

The chain couples TRBV28 to TRBJ1-2, with D tentatively TRBD1 (5 bases). The CDR3 consists of 13 residues. The germline gives CDR1 MDHEN, CDR2 SYDVKM. Trimming took 5 bases from V and 7 from J, leaving 14 bases between them. The CDR3 spells CASSGQGRGGYTF. The DNA for the CDR3 is TGTGCCAGCAGTGGGCAGGGAAGGGGTGGCTACACCTTC.

This chain connects TRBV7-2 to TRBJ1-5; D gene unclear. Trimming left V 5 bases short and J 6 bases short, with 14 bases between. The germline V gene encodes CDR1 SGHTA and CDR2 FQGNSA. The CDR3 is made up of 14 amino acids. The CDR3 nucleotides read TGTGCCAGCAGCGTTTACGGACTAGGTCAGCCCCAGCATTTT. This encodes CASSVYGLGQPQHF.

The J gene is TRBJ2-7, the V gene TRBV11-1; D is possibly TRBD1 (6 bases). The CDR3 is made up of 12 amino acids. Germline lookup yields CDR1 SGHAT and CDR2 FQDESV (reference sequence). The ends were cut back, 5 bases at V and 3 bases at J, with 8 bases in the middle. In nucleotides, the CDR3 is TGTGCCAGCAGCCCGGACAGCTACGAGCAGTACTTC. Protein: CASSPDSYEQYF.

The V gene is TRBV28, the J gene TRBJ1-5, with D tentatively TRBD1 (6 bases). The CDR3 contains 18 residues. Germline assignment: CDR1 MDHEN and CDR2 SYDVKM. With 1 base removed from V and 5 bases from J, the gap between germline ends came to 21 bases. The CDR3 region is CASSLSVGLGAIDQPQHF. The CDR3 nucleotides read TGTGCCAGCAGTTTATCGGTAGGGTTGGGGGCCATAGATCAGCCCCAGCATTTT.

The V call is TRBV11-1, the J call TRBJ2-5; 7 nucleotides agree with TRBD2. From germline, CDR1 is SGHAT and CDR2 FQDESV (reference sequence). The V gene end was trimmed by 8 bases and the J gene end by 0 bases; junction bases not matched to a gene: 3. The CDR3 loop spans 13 amino acids. CDR3: CASGRGNQETQYF. CDR3 DNA sequence: TGTGCCAGCGGGCGGGGGAACCAAGAGACCCAGTACTTC.

The chain employs TRBV29-1 and TRBJ2-3; TRBD2 matches 14 bases. After removal of 6 bases from V and 4 bases from J, the junction contained 9 bases not matched to a gene. The CDR3 contains 16 residues. The germline V gene has CDR1 SQVTM and CDR2 ANQGSEA. The CDR3 is CSVWTSGRPGADTQYF. The CDR3 nucleotides read TGCAGCGTGTGGACTAGCGGGAGGCCAGGAGCAGATACGCAGTATTTT.

This clone has a single count. V gene TRBV7-2 combines with J gene TRBJ1-1, with 7 nucleotides matching TRBD1. CDR1 and CDR2 (germline): SGHTA, FQGNSA. After removal of 5 bases from V and 5 bases from J, the junction contained 8 bases not matched to a gene. The CDR3 sequence is 14 residues long. CDR3 coding DNA: TGTGCCAGCAGCCTGGGACAGACGGGGACTGAAGCTTTCTTT. Translating gives CASSLGQTGTEAFF. Full variable domain (rest looked up from reference TRBV7-2 and TRBJ1-1): GAGVSQSPSNKVTEKGKDVELRCDPISGHTALYWYRQSLGQGLEFLIYFQGNSAPDKSGLPSDRFSAERTGGSVSTLTIQRTQQEDSAVYLCASSLGQTGTEAFFGQGTRLTVV.

The rearrangement joins TRBV10-3 to TRBJ1-3; D might be TRBD1 (5 bases). This CDR3 is 13 amino acids long. The V and J ends lost 7 bases and 5 bases respectively, with 12 bases between them. CDR1 and CDR2 from the germline V gene are ENHRY and SYGVKD. The CDR3 here is CAIIDKGRNTIYF. The CDR3 DNA sequence: TGTGCCATCATCGATAAGGGGAGAAACACCATATATTTT.

The chain links TRBV7-2 to TRBJ2-3, with 9 bases matching TRBD2. V lost 1 base and J lost 6; bases outside the gene matches: 14. The CDR3 length is 18 residues. Germline lookup yields CDR1 SGHTA and CDR2 FQGNSA. The CDR3, as DNA: TGTGCCAGCAGCTTAGTGGTGGTAGCGGGAGATCGTGGGGATACGCAGTATTTT. Protein: CASSLVVVAGDRGDTQYF. Drawing the rest from reference TRBV7-2 and TRBJ2-3, the complete variable domain is GAGVSQSPSNKVTEKGKDVELRCDPISGHTALYWYRQSLGQGLEFLIYFQGNSAPDKSGLPSDRFSAERTGGSVSTLTIQRTQQEDSAVYLCASSLVVVAGDRGDTQYFGPGTRLTVL.

The CDR3 sequence is CASSVGGLAYNEQFF. CDR3 DNA: TGTGCCAGCAGCGTAGGGGGTCTAGCGTACAATGAGCAGTTCTTC. The chain uses TRBV9 and TRBJ2-1, with TRBD2 as a possible D gene (6 bases). Germline V gives CDR1 SGDLS, CDR2 YYNGEE. The CDR3 is made up of 15 amino acids. V lost 0 bases, J lost 4 bases, and 11 bases lay in between.

This sequence joins TRBV5-4 and TRBJ2-1, with TRBD2 matching 7 bases. After removal of 2 bases from V and 2 bases from J, the junction contained 7 bases not matched to a gene. This CDR3 has 16 residues. Germline values: CDR1 SGHNT, CDR2 YYREEE (reference sequence). In nucleotides, the CDR3 is TGTGCCAGCAGCTTATCGGCTAGCGGAGCCTACAATGAGCAGTTCTTC. Protein: CASSLSASGAYNEQFF.

This chain uses TRBV25-1 with TRBJ1-2, with 8 positions matching TRBD1. The V and J ends lost 1 base and 3 bases, in that order; junction bases with no gene match: 10. Germline CDR1 is MGHDK and CDR2 is SYGVNS. The CDR3 loop spans 17 amino acids. DNA of the CDR3: TGTGCCAGCAGTGAATTCGGTTGGGCAGGGGGCTACTATGGCTACACCTTC. Protein: CASSEFGWAGGYYGYTF.

This clone was seen a single time. The chain couples TRBV29-1 to TRBJ1-1, with D uncertain. CDR3 length: 12 amino acids. Trimming pared 3 bases from V and 5 bases from J, leaving 10 bases between. Germline V lookup: CDR1 SQVTM, CDR2 ANQGSEA. CDR3 in amino acids: CSVEAAGTEAFF. The CDR3, as DNA: TGCAGCGTTGAGGCCGCGGGGACTGAAGCTTTCTTT. Full variable domain (remainder filled in from reference TRBV29-1 and TRBJ1-1): SAVISQKPSRDICQRGTSLTIQCQVDSQVTMMFWYRQQPGQSLTLIATANQGSEATYESGFVIDKFPISRPNLTFSTLTVSNMSPEDSSIYLCSVEAAGTEAFFGQGTRLTVV.

V gene TRBV10-3 combines with J gene TRBJ2-2, with 9 bases matching TRBD1. The ends lost 10 bases at V and 2 bases at J; junction bases unmatched: 8. The CDR3 has 15 residues. Germline V lookup: CDR1 ENHRY, CDR2 SYGVKD. CDR3 DNA: TGTGCCACCGGGGACAGGGAGCTAAACACCGGGGAGCTGTTTTTT. It encodes CATGDRELNTGELFF.

The V gene is TRBV7-2, the J gene TRBJ2-3; TRBD2 is a possible D gene (6 bases). Trimming took off 8 bases at V and 1 base at J, with 16 bases between the two ends. CDR3 length: 15 amino acids. Germline V CDR1 and CDR2: SGHTA, FQGNSA. CDR3 region: CASAIGSAGTDTQYF. The CDR3, as DNA: TGTGCCAGCGCAATCGGGAGTGCGGGCACAGATACGCAGTATTTT.

The chain employs TRBV19 and TRBJ2-1; the match to TRBD2 covers 10 bases. Trimming took 1 base from V and 5 from J; bases not matched to a gene: 11. The CDR3 totals 18 residues. Germline lookup yields CDR1 LNHDA and CDR2 SQIVND (reference sequence). This chain's CDR3 is CASSIGLPVLAGDNEQFF. The CDR3 DNA sequence: TGTGCCAGTAGTATAGGTCTCCCCGTCCTAGCGGGAGACAATGAGCAGTTCTTC.

V usage is TRBV5-1 and J usage is TRBJ2-3, with 8 bases fitting TRBD2. This CDR3 is built from 16 residues. V lost 4 bases to trimming and J lost 1 base; unmatched junction nucleotides: 8. Germline loops: CDR1 SGHRS, CDR2 YFSETQ. CDR3 sequence (DNA): TGCGCCAGCAGCGTAGCGGGACTGAGTGGCACAGATACGCAGTATTTT. Protein sequence: CASSVAGLSGTDTQYF.